This T cell receptor (beta chain) was recorded in a study of blood T cell repertoires in COVID-19. Looking at the study overall: COVID-19 samples collected from the United States, Italy and Spain covered acute and convalescent phases.

The CDR3 contains 15 residues. The V gene's germline CDR1 is MNHNY and CDR2 SVGAGI (reference sequence). V dropped 2 bases and J dropped 6 bases, with 11 bases sitting between them. Assay used: immunoSEQ multiplex PCR; TCRdb lists only in-frame clones, some missing. The repertoire holds about 360,000 clones, with roughly four fifths as singletons. This clone showed up just a few times. This TCR was recovered from a human donor with acute or convalescent COVID-19. The donor label of this sample is uncertain. This chain links TRBV6-6 with TRBJ1-6; a weak D match, TRBD1 (5 bases). The sequenced sample was peripheral blood. The CDR3 DNA reads as TGTGCCAGCAGTTACACCCGGGACTCTAATTCACCCCTCCACTTT. Translating gives CASSYTRDSNSPLHF.